This T cell receptor (beta chain) was documented in a study of T and B cells in COVID-19 patients. Whole-study results and caveats: Patients with COVID-19 reportedly showed strongly skewed T cell receptor beta variable and joining gene usage.

BIOMED2 TRB-A/B primer pools were used in multiplex TRB PCR. TCRdb reprocessed the multiplex PCR reads via MiXCR and lists one record per CDR3 protein. The sample yields 2,500 to 3,500 distinct CDR3 sequences, roughly 30% seen once. As regards this clonotype: Its antigen is not identified.

Germline trimming cut 6 bases from V and 5 bases from J; bases unmatched to any gene: 5. Germline V gene data show CDR1 as MNHEY and CDR2 as SVGEGT. This CDR3 is 13 amino acids long. Each TRB amplification used about 220-500 ng of genomic DNA from blood. The TCR comes from a human donor with active COVID-19. The donor label of this sample is uncertain. This chain links TRBV6-2 or TRBV6-3 with TRBJ2-3, with 7 bases aligning to TRBD1. The sample consisted of blood. CDR3 bases: TGTGCCAGCAGGAGGGGGCGCGAAGATACGCAGTATTTT. Its translation: CASRRGREDTQYF.